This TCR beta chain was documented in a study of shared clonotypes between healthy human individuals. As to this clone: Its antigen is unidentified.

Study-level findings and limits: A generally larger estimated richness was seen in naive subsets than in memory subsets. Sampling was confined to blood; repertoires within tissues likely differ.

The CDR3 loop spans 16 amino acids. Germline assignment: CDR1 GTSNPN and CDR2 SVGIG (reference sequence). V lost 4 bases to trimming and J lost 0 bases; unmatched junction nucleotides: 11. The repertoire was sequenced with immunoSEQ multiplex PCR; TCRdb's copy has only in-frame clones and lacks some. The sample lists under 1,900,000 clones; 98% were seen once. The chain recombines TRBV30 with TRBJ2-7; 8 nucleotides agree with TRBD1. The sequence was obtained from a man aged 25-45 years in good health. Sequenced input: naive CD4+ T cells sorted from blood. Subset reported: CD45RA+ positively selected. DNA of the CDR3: TGTGCCTGGAATCCCCCGGGACAGGATTTCTCCTACGAGCAGTACTTC. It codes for CAWNPPGQDFSYEQYF. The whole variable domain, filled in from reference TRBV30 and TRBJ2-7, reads SQTIHQWPATLVQPVGSPLSLECTVEGTSNPNLYWYRQAAGRGLQLLFYSVGIGQISSEVPQNLSASRPQDRQFILSSKKLLLSDSGFYLCAWNPPGQDFSYEQYFGPGTRLTVT.